In its sample, the clone carrying this T cell receptor (beta chain) was seen many times. This sample was taken from a study of breast tumors, draining lymph nodes, adjacent tissues. Samples came from axillary lymph nodes draining the breast cancer. The CDR3 is 13 amino acids. Trimming took 3 bases from V and 3 from J, leaving 8 bases between them. Germline V gives CDR1 LNHDA, CDR2 SQIVND (reference sequence). TCRdb re-analysed the multiplex PCR reads in MiXCR, keeping a single row per CDR3 protein. This table has around 130,000 distinct CDR3 sequences, 21% appearing once. The chain links TRBV19 to TRBJ2-5; unclear D gene. Sequenced material: axillary lymph node tissue. The receptor's source is a female donor with breast cancer. Some clones in this sample may be carry-over from other donors' samples. The CDR3 loop reads CASSISRKETQYF. The CDR3 DNA is TGTGCCAGTAGTATTTCCAGGAAAGAGACCCAGTACTTC.